The 9 T cell receptor beta chains below all came from one sample that was sequenced in a study of T cell responses to AZD1222 COVID-19 vaccine. Only in-frame clones appear in the TCRdb table, and some are missing; sequencing was by immunoSEQ multiplex PCR. The sample yields over 120,000 clones, 80% to 95% seen once. Sequencing used peripheral blood, obtained 28 days after the second AZD1222 dose. The receptors stem from an adult who received the AZD1222 COVID-19 vaccine.

The chain couples TRBV4-1 to TRBJ1-3; no clear D. Trimming removed 3 bases at V and 0 bases at J, with 12 bases between. CDR3 length: 16 amino acids. Germline V gene sequence: CDR1 MGHRA, CDR2 YSYEKL. The CDR3 loop is CASSHLGRDSGNTIYF. CDR3 coding DNA: TGCGCCAGCAGCCACCTCGGAAGAGACTCTGGAAACACCATATATTTT.

The rearrangement uses TRBV3-1 (or the pseudogene TRBV3-2) and TRBJ2-1, with TRBD2 matching over 16 bases. Germline CDR1 and CDR2: LGHDT and YNNKEL (reference sequence). This CDR3 contains 18 residues. V trimming: 4 bases; J trimming: 8 bases; junction bases outside the gene matches: 11. The CDR3: CASSLMQPGTSGRDEQFF. CDR3 nucleotides: TGTGCCAGCAGCCTAATGCAGCCCGGGACTAGCGGGAGGGATGAGCAGTTCTTC.

A few counts support this clone. V and J are TRBV10-1 and TRBJ2-7; 8 bases are shared with TRBD2. The germline gives CDR1 WNHNN, CDR2 SYGVQD (reference sequence). This CDR3 is 17 amino acids long. The junction had 15 bases not matched to a gene; V was cut back by 6 bases and J by 2 bases. In nucleotides, the CDR3 is TGCGCCAGCAGCCTTCGAGTCCCTCGGACTAGCCCCTACGAGCAGTACTTC. Protein: CASSLRVPRTSPYEQYF.

The chain employs TRBV7-2 and TRBJ1-2, with D perhaps matching TRBD1 (6 bases). Germline V gives CDR1 SGHTA, CDR2 FQGNSA. Trimming stripped 4 bases from V and 4 bases from J, with 10 bases between. This CDR3 is built from 13 residues. This CDR3 reads CASSSQGSYGYTF. The CDR3 region has the DNA TGTGCCAGCAGCTCACAGGGATCCTATGGCTACACCTTC.

The genes are TRBV6-5 and TRBJ2-7, with D possibly matching TRBD2 (5 bases). V gave up 3 bases and J gave up 2 bases, with 14 bases separating them. The germline CDR1 and CDR2 sequences are MNHEY and SVGAGI. CDR3 length: 15 amino acids. CDR3 coding DNA: TGTGCCAGCAGTTATGAGGGCGCATCACCCTACGAGCAGTACTTC. Translation: CASSYEGASPYEQYF.

This clone appeared a single time. The CDR3 nucleotides read TGTGCCAGCAGTTACACGCTCTATCAGCCCCAGCATTTT. It is translated as CASSYTLYQPQHF. The chain has TRBV6-5 and TRBJ1-5; unclear D gene. Trimming stripped 2 bases from V and 5 bases from J, with 7 bases between. Germline V CDR1 and CDR2: MNHEY, SVGAGI. The CDR3 consists of 13 residues.

The chain links TRBV19 to TRBJ2-7; the match to TRBD2 covers 9 bases. The CDR3 runs to 15 residues. The V and J ends lost 7 bases and 2 bases, in that order; junction bases with no gene match: 9. The germline V gene encodes CDR1 LNHDA and CDR2 SQIVND (reference sequence). This CDR3 reads CASTKQSSGTYEQYF. Written as DNA, the CDR3 is TGTGCCAGTACCAAACAATCTAGCGGGACCTACGAGCAGTACTTC.

This sequence joins TRBV10-3 and TRBJ1-2, with 10 bases matching TRBD1. Germline CDR1 reads ENHRY; CDR2 reads SYGVKD. This CDR3 spans 14 amino acids. J gave up 4 bases and V 6 bases, and 5 bases lay outside the gene matches. This CDR3 is CAIRGTGVVYGYTF. DNA of the CDR3: TGTGCCATCAGAGGGACAGGGGTGGTCTATGGCTACACCTTC.

The chain links TRBV19 to TRBJ2-7; D might be TRBD1 (5 bases). Germline lookup yields CDR1 LNHDA and CDR2 SQIVND (reference sequence). The CDR3 runs to 14 residues. V lost 4 bases and J 6 bases, leaving 16 bases between the germline ends. The CDR3 protein is CASSKPGRVSEQYF. Written as DNA, the CDR3 is TGTGCCAGTAGTAAACCCGGCAGGGTGAGCGAGCAGTACTTC.